This T cell receptor (beta chain) was recovered during a study of T cell changes during pregnancy in multiple sclerosis. Some clones are missing from TCRdb's copy, which holds only in-frame ones; the method was immunoSEQ multiplex PCR. The sample contains around 95,000 clones, roughly 94% of which appear only once. This CDR3 region has 15 residues. The germline V and J ends were trimmed by 4 bases and 0 bases, with 10 bases remaining between them. Germline loops: CDR1 SGHRS, CDR2 YFSETQ. The TCR sequence derives from a female donor in good health, enrolled as a control in a pregnancy study. The chain combines TRBV5-1 with TRBJ1-4, with D possibly TRBD1 on 6 matching bases. The source was peripheral blood, collected after pregnancy. The CDR3 sequence is CASSTGQPTNEKLFF. The CDR3 DNA is TGCGCCAGCAGCACCGGACAGCCAACTAATGAAAAACTGTTTTTT.